The rows below give T cell receptor beta chains drawn from one sample of a study of blood T cell repertoires in COVID-19. The assay was immunoSEQ multiplex PCR, and TCRdb's table has in-frame clones only and misses some. The repertoire consists of about 110,000 clones, with 60% to 85% occurring once and the leading ten covering more than 0.75%. Material for sequencing was peripheral blood. Every receptor here comes from a human donor with acute or convalescent COVID-19. The donor label of this sample is uncertain. Each CDR3 is given with its conserved first and last residue. A D gene is named only where the DNA matches it firmly. Expanded clones are given a class, and other clones once, few, many or no size at all.

J gene,CDR3 length,D gene,clone size,V gene,CDR3 DNA,CDR3 protein
TRBJ2-3,13,.,.,TRBV11-3,TGTGCCAGCAGCCGACAGGTCACAGATACGCAGTATTTT,CASSRQVTDTQYF
TRBJ2-3,15,TRBD2,.,TRBV11-2,TGTGCCAGCAGCTTCCATGGAGCGGGGGGAAATACGCAGTATTTT,CASSFHGAGGNTQYF
TRBJ1-5,14,.,many,TRBV19,TGTGCCAGTAGTATCTCCAACCGGGGAGGGGCCCAGCATTTT,CASSISNRGGAQHF
TRBJ1-1,14,.,.,TRBV5-6,TGTGCCAGCAGCACTATAATGGGGGGCACTGAAGCTTTCTTT,CASSTIMGGTEAFF
TRBJ1-6,16,.,.,TRBV4-1,TGCGCCAGCAGCCAAGAAGGGGGTAAGCATAATTCACCCCTCCACTTT,CASSQEGGKHNSPLHF
TRBJ1-4,15,.,.,TRBV24-1,TGTGCCACCAGGGGAGATTTAGGAGCTAATGAAAAACTGTTTTTT,CATRGDLGANEKLFF
TRBJ2-3,14,.,few,TRBV7-8,TGTGCCAGCAGCTCACGGCGGGTGGGGGATACGCAGTATTTT,CASSSRRVGDTQYF
TRBJ2-1,15,TRBD1,many,TRBV4-1,TGCGCCAGCAGCCAAGATCAGGGGGTAGTGAATGAGCAGTTCTTC,CASSQDQGVVNEQFF
TRBJ1-2,14,.,.,TRBV5-1,TGCGCCAGCAGCGCAGGACGGGATTCTTATGGCTACACCTTC,CASSAGRDSYGYTF
TRBJ1-1,15,.,.,TRBV23-1,TGCGCCAGCAGTCAATCGTCAGGAATTAACACTGAAGCTTTCTTT,CASSQSSGINTEAFF
TRBJ1-3,18,.,.,TRBV21-1,TGTGCCAGCAGCAAATCGGAGGGCAGGATAAGCTCTGGAAACACCATATATTTT,CASSKSEGRISSGNTIYF
TRBJ2-3,17,TRBD2,.,TRBV5-4,TGTGCCAGCAGCTTGGAGGAGCGGGGGGGCAGGACAGATACGCAGTATTTT,CASSLEERGGRTDTQYF
TRBJ2-3,15,.,.,TRBV6-4,TGTGCCAGCTCACAACGCGGAGGGGCTACAGATACGCAGTATTTT,CASSQRGGATDTQYF
TRBJ2-3,15,TRBD1,.,TRBV5-1,TGCGCCAGCTCCCGGGGACAGGGGGCAGGAGATACGCAGTATTTT,CASSRGQGAGDTQYF
TRBJ1-5,16,.,.,TRBV2,TGTGCCAGCAGCCGGTTTATGACAGGATCTAATCAGCCCCAGCATTTT,CASSRFMTGSNQPQHF
TRBJ1-5,12,.,.,TRBV6-5,TGTGCCAGCAGGCAGGGGCATCAGCCCCAGCATTTT,CASRQGHQPQHF
TRBJ2-1,14,.,.,TRBV18,TGTGCCAGCTCTCCCGAGTGGTCCTACAATGAGCAGTTCTTC,CASSPEWSYNEQFF
TRBJ1-2,13,TRBD1,.,TRBV6-5,TGTGCCAGCAGGAGGACAGGAGACTATGGCTACACCTTC,CASRRTGDYGYTF
TRBJ2-5,14,.,.,TRBV6-6,TGTGCCAGCAGTTACTCACCCCCAGCGGAGACCCAGTACTTC,CASSYSPPAETQYF
TRBJ1-2,14,.,.,TRBV28,TGTGCCAGCATCACCGGAGACGGACTCTATGGCTACACCTTC,CASITGDGLYGYTF
TRBJ2-2,15,.,once,TRBV24-1,TGTGCCACCAGTGATTGGAGGGGCAAAAGCGGGGAGCTGTTTTTT,CATSDWRGKSGELFF
TRBJ2-2,13,.,.,TRBV24-1,TGTGCCACCAGTTCCGACTATTCGGGGGAGCTGTTTTTT,CATSSDYSGELFF
TRBJ1-4,15,TRBD1,few,TRBV9,TGTGCCAGCAGCCCCAGGGGGGCTAATAATGAAAAACTGTTTTTT,CASSPRGANNEKLFF
TRBJ2-5,15,TRBD1,.,TRBV5-6,TGTGCCAGCAGCTGGGGGACAGGGGTCACAGAGACCCAGTACTTC,CASSWGTGVTETQYF
TRBJ2-5,14,.,.,TRBV6-5,TGTGCCAGCAGTTACTCGGATCAGGTATCGGCCCAGTACTTC,CASSYSDQVSAQYF
TRBJ2-2,16,TRBD2,.,TRBV7-2,TGTGCCAGCAGCCTTTTAGCGGGGGTGACCACCGGGGAGCTGTTTTTT,CASSLLAGVTTGELFF
TRBJ2-3,16,.,few,TRBV7-3,TGTGCCAGCAGCTTAACCTCTACTAGCAACTCAGATACGCAGTATTTT,CASSLTSTSNSDTQYF
TRBJ1-5,19,.,few,TRBV4-1,TGCGCCAGCAGCCAAGATCCCCTGCGGGGAAGGTCGAGCAATCAGCCCCAGCATTTT,CASSQDPLRGRSSNQPQHF
TRBJ1-2,15,.,few,TRBV4-1,TGCGCCAGCAGCCAAGCCCCGACAGCTAACTATGGCTACACCTTC,CASSQAPTANYGYTF
TRBJ2-3,14,.,.,TRBV6-1,TGTGCCAGCAGTGAATGGGGCAGCACAGATACGCAGTATTTT,CASSEWGSTDTQYF
TRBJ2-6,17,TRBD1,few,TRBV5-5,TGTGCCAGCAGCCAGGGACAGGTCCTCTCTGGGGCCAACGTCCTGACTTTC,CASSQGQVLSGANVLTF